This T cell receptor beta chain was identified during a study of T-cell reconstitution after alpha-beta-depleted transplantation in children. V dropped 2 bases and J dropped 2; count of bases not matched to a gene: 5. CDR3 length equals 16 residues. Looked up from germline, CDR1 is ENHRY and CDR2 is SYGVKD. The authors prepared the TCRbeta library with unique molecular identifiers. TCRdb redid the calling of the PCR reads with MiXCR, one entry per CDR3 protein. Of around 270,000 distinct CDR3 sequences in the sample, roughly a tenth were seen once. The table lists this clonotype with many counts. What it recognizes is unknown. General observations from the study: Recipient T cells and thymic progenitors that survived were the source of the high TCRbeta diversity seen at day 60 in some patients. Hyperexpanded clones declined; after one year, newly produced T cells mostly supplied diversity. Several hundred graft clones that had expanded were reportedly the source of alpha-beta T cells about two months after transplant.

The chain joins TRBV10-3 to TRBJ2-1, with 8 bases that match TRBD1. The sample in question was PBMCs, obtained before TCRalphabeta/CD19-depleted stem cell transplant. This receptor was taken from a boy younger than two with acute myeloid leukemia, due to receive a stem cell transplant. The CDR3 region is CAISEGDRIPYNEQFF. The CDR3 DNA reads TGTGCCATCAGTGAGGGGGACAGGATTCCCTACAATGAGCAGTTCTTC.